A selection of T cell receptor beta chains follows, all from one sample in a study of shared T cell receptors in the human thymus. Sequenced by immunoSEQ multiplex PCR; TCRdb stores in-frame clones only, minus some. The data contain about 380,000 clones, 85% to 95% of them seen just once; the ten biggest clones take up about 0.02%. Sequences were obtained from thymocytes. The receptor set was obtained from a human donor. The CDR3 runs from the conserved cysteine through the conserved F or W. Fields, in order: D gene, V gene, J gene, CDR3 protein. A D gene is named only where the DNA matches it firmly.

TRBD1	TRBV7-2	TRBJ1-5	CASSTGQGLTYSNQPQHF
TRBD2	TRBV4-2	TRBJ2-7	CASSQEGTSVSYEQYF
NA	TRBV18	TRBJ1-2	CASSLTGTDGYTF
TRBD2	TRBV10-2	TRBJ2-5	CASRLSGSGQETQYF
TRBD2	TRBV27	TRBJ2-7	CATRPAGGVRDYEQYF
TRBD1	TRBV5-6	TRBJ1-2	CASSRQGGRYYGYTF
NA	TRBV14	TRBJ1-1	CASSQDPPLGPPAFF
TRBD1	TRBV19	TRBJ2-3	CASSFRDRRSGTDTQYF
NA	TRBV5-5	TRBJ2-1	CASSLVAASYNEQFF
NA	TRBV12-5	TRBJ2-1	CASGLAGAAPYNEQFF